The clone carrying this T cell receptor (beta chain) has just a few counts. Its target is not known. Deletions cut 4 bases from V and 8 bases from J, with 14 bases between. Germline V gene data show CDR1 as MNHNS and CDR2 as SASEGT. The CDR3 is made up of 13 amino acids. The data are from a study of response to subunit inactivated influenza vaccine. A single record per CDR3 protein comes from TCRdb applying MiXCR to the RT-PCR reads. The sample lists about 480,000 distinct CDR3 sequences; 10% to 15% were seen once. Points from the study as a whole: The authors suggested that every seasonal influenza vaccination recruits few new T cells.

The sample consisted of PBMCs from blood, taken more than 35 days after vaccination. This rearrangement joins TRBV6-1 to TRBJ1-2; perhaps TRBD1 as D (6 bases). This sequence was found in a man between 50 and 59 years old who received an inactivated influenza vaccine. CDR3 in amino acids: CASSAGALTGYTF. CDR3 DNA: TGTGCCAGCAGTGCGGGGGCTCTTACCGGCTACACCTTC.